The TCR beta chain under discussion was sequenced for a study of human T cells and chemical hapten exposure. General study findings and limits: The study found that DPC sensitization did not change TCRs above 1 in 1000 frequency.

The CDR3 extends over 14 amino acids. The V segment lost 3 bases and the J segment 9 bases; nucleotides outside the gene matches: 8. CDR1 is SQVTM and CDR2 is ANQGSEA in the germline V gene. Individual cDNA molecules had unique molecular identifiers attached to them by the library. TCRdb reanalysed the reads using MiXCR and keeps one entry per CDR3 protein. The sample records 95,000 to 150,000 distinct CDR3 sequences, around 8.5% being singletons. Concerning this clonotype: Its antigen is as yet unknown.

Extraction of total RNA was performed on unfractionated whole blood. The receptor comes from a human donor in good health. Some clones in this sample may be carry-over from other donors' samples. J is TRBJ2-1 and V is TRBV29-1, with 10 bases fitting TRBD2. Sequenced sample: whole blood. The CDR3 bases are TGCAGCGTTGAGAACAGCGGGGGGGCCTCTGAGCAGTTCTTC. It yields the protein CSVENSGGASEQFF.